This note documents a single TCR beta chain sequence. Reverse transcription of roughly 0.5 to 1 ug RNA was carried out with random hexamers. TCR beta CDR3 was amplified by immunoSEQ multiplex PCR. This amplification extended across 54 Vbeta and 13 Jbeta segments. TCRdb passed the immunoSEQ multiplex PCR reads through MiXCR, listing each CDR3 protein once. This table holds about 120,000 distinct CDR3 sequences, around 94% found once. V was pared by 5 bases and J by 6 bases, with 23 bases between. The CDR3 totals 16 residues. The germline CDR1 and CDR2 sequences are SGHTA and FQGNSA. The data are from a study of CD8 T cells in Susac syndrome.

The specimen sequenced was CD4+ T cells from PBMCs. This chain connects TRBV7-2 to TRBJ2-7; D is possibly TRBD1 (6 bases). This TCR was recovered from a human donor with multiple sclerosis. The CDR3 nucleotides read TGTGCCAGCAGCACGCGAATCGGACAGCTCCCCGGCGAGCAGTACTTC. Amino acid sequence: CASSTRIGQLPGEQYF. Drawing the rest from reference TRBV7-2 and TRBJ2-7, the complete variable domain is GAGVSQSPSNKVTEKGKDVELRCDPISGHTALYWYRQSLGQGLEFLIYFQGNSAPDKSGLPSDRFSAERTGGSVSTLTIQRTQQEDSAVYLCASSTRIGQLPGEQYFGPGTRLTVT.